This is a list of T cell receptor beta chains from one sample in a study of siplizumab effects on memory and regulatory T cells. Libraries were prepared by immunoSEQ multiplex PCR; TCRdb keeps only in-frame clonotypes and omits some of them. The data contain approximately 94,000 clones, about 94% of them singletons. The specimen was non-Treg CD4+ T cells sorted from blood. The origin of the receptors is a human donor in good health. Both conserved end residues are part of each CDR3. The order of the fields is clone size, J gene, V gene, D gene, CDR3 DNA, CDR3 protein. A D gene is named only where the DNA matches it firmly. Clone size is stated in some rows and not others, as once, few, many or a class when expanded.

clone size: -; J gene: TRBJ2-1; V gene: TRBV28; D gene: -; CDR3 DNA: TGTGCCAGCAGTACTCAGGGGCGGATGGTCGATGAGCAGTTCTTC; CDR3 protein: CASSTQGRMVDEQFF
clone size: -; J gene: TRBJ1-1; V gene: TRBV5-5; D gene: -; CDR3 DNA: TGTGCCAGCAGCCCAACCACGAACACTGAAGCTTTCTTT; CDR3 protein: CASSPTTNTEAFF
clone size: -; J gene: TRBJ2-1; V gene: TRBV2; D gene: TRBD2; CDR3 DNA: TGTGCCAGCCGACAGCGGGAGGGCTCCTACAATGAGCAGTTCTTC; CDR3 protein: CASRQREGSYNEQFF
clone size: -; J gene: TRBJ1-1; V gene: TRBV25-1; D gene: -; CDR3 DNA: TGTGCCAGCATAGGTTCGGGGGGGAACACTGAAGCTTTCTTT; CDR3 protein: CASIGSGGNTEAFF
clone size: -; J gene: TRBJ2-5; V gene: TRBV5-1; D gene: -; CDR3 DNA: TGCGCCAGCAGCTTAACGGGCCAGAAGCAAGAGACCCAGTACTTC; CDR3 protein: CASSLTGQKQETQYF
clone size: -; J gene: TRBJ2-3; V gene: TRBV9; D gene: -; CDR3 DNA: TGTGCCAGCAGCGTTGACTGGAGCACAGATACGCAGTATTTT; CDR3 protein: CASSVDWSTDTQYF
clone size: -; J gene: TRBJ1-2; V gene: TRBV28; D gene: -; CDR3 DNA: TGTGCCAGCAGCTCTCACCGGGGCGCAATCTATGGCTACACCTTC; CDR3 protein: CASSSHRGAIYGYTF
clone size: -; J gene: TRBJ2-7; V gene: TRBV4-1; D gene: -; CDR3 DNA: TGCGCCAGCAGTACCTCGGGGACTGATCTCTCCTACGAGCAGTACTTC; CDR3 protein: CASSTSGTDLSYEQYF
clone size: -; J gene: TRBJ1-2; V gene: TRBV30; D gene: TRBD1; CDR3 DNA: TGTGCCCAGAAACAGGGGGCCGGGTATGGCTACACCTTC; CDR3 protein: CAQKQGAGYGYTF
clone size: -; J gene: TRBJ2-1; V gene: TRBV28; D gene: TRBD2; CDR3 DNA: TGTGCCAGCAGCCCGGGGTCGGGAGGGTTACCCTACAATGAGCAGTTCTTC; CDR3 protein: CASSPGSGGLPYNEQFF
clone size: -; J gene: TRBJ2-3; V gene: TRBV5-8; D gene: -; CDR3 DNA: TGTGCCAGCAGCTTGGACAGCACAGATACGCAGTATTTT; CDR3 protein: CASSLDSTDTQYF
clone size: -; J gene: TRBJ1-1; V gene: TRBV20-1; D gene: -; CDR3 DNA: TGCAGTGCTAGATCGGGGTCTGAAGCTTTCTTT; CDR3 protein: CSARSGSEAFF
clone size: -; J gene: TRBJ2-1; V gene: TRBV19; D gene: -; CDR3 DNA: TGTGCCAGTAGTATCCGAGGAAGAAGCGATGAGCAGTTCTTC; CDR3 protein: CASSIRGRSDEQFF
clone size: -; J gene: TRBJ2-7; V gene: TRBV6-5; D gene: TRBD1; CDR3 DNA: TGTGCCAGCAGCCGGGACAGGGGGCTGAGCGAGCAGTACTTC; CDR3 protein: CASSRDRGLSEQYF
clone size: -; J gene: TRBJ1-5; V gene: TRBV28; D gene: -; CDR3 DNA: TGTGCCAGCAGTTCCCCCCCAGCAGGGCAGCCCCAGCATTTT; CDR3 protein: CASSSPPAGQPQHF
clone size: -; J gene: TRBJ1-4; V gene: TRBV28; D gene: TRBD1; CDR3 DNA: TGTGCCAGCAGTTCCCTCTCCCGCTGGGACAGGGGGATGGGTGAAAAACTGTTTTTT; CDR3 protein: CASSSLSRWDRGMGEKLFF
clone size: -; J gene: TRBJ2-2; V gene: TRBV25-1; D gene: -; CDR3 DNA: TGTGCCAGCAGTGAGTCCCGACAGATGAACACCGGGGAGCTGTTTTTT; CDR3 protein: CASSESRQMNTGELFF
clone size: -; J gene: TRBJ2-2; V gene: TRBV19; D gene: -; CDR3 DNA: TGTGCCAGTAGATATCCGGGATTACTAGGCGGGGAGCTGTTTTTT; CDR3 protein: CASRYPGLLGGELFF
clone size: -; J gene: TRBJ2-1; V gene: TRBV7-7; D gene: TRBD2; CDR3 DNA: TGTGCTAGCAGCCCCCGGCGGGGGAGCTCCTACAATGAGCAGTTCTTC; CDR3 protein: CASSPRRGSSYNEQFF
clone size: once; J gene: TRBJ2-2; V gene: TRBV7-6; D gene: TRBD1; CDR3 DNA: TGTGCCAGCAGCTACGGACAGGGCAGCACCGGGGAGCTGTTTTTT; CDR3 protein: CASSYGQGSTGELFF
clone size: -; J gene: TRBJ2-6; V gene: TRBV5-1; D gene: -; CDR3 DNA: TGCGCCAGCAGCTCGAGCTCTGGGGCCAACGTCCTGACTTTC; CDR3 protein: CASSSSSGANVLTF
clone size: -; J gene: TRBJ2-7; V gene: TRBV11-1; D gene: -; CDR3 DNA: TGTGCCAGCAGCTTAGCGTTGGAGTACGAGCAGTACTTC; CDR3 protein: CASSLALEYEQYF
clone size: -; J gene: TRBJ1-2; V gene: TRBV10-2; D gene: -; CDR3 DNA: TGCGCCAGCAGTGAGTCGAAAATGACAAGTCGGGGCTACACCTTC; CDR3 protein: CASSESKMTSRGYTF
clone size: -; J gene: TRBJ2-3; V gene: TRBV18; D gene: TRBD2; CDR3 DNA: TGTGCCAGCTCACCATTCGTTAGCGGGACCACAGATACGCAGTATTTT; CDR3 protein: CASSPFVSGTTDTQYF